This T cell receptor (beta chain) was recovered during a study of CD8+ T cells in alopecia areata. Study overall: Grafted skin came from C3H/HeJ donors with spontaneous alopecia (about 6-13 months old) and was placed on approximately 7-11-week-old female C3H/HeJ mice.

General study results and limits: Lesional scalp displayed greater clonality than normal scalp, most notably in alopecia totalis/universalis. Scalp sample data also include resident alphabeta T cells from normal skin. Patients shared TCRs less clearly than mice did, possibly owing to HLA.

In regard to this clone: Its antigen is not identified. Gene names are mouse gene names.

Isolated RNA was reverse transcribed into cDNA used as the sequencing template. Generated by immunoSEQ multiplex PCR, the TCRdb table keeps only in-frame clones and is missing some. The record shows 200,000 to 300,000 clones for this sample, with no singletons present. Markers used for sorting pooled cutaneous lymph node cells were CD4, CD8alpha, NKG2D, NKG2ACE and others. The sample comprised CD4+ T cells sorted from a lymph node. The sequence was obtained from a C3H/HeJ mouse with alopecia areata. The MHC haplotype of this mouse line is H2-k.

The sequenced part of the CDR3 DNA is TGCACCTGCAGTGCAGGACATAGTGCAGAA. Its protein is CTCSAGHSAE. From start to end, the CDR3 is CTCSAGHSAETLYF. The rearrangement links TRBV1 to TRBJ2-3; D is unresolved. The CDR3 end is not reached by the read, which stops 4 residues before it; the germline J gene fills it in. CDR1 NSQYPW and CDR2 LRSPGD come from the germline V gene (reference sequence). V was pared by 1 base and J by 0 bases, with 5 bases between. CDR3 length: 14 residues.